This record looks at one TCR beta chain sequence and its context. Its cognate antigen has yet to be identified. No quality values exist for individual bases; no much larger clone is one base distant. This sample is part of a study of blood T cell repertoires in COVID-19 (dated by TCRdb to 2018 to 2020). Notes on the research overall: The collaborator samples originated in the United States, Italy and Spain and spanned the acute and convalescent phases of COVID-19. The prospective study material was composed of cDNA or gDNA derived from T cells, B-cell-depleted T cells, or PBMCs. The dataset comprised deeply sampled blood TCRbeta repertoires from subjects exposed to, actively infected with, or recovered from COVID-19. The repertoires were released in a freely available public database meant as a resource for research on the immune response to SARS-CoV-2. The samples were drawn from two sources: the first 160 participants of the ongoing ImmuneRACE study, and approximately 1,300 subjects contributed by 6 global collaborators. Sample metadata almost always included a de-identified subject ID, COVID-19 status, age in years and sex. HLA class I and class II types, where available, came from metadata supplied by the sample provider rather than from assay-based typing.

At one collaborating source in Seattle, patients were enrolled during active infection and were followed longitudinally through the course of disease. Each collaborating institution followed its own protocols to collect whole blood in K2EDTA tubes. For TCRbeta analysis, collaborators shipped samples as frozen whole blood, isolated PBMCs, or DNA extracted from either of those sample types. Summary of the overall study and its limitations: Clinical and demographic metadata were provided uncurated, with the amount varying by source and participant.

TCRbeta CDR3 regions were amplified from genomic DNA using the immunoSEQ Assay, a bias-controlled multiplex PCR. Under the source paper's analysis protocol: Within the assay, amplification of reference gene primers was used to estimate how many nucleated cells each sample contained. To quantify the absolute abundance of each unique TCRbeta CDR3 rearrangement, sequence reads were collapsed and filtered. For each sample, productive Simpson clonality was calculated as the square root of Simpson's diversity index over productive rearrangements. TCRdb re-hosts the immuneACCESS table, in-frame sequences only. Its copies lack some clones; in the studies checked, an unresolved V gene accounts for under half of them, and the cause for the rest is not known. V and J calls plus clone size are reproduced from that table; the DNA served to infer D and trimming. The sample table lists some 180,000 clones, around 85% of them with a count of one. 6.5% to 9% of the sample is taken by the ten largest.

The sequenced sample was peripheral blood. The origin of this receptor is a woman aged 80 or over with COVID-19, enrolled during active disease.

CDR3 reads: CASSKEARGPQHF. The bases read TGTGCCAGTAGTAAGGAGGCTCGGGGGCCCCAGCATTTT. The chain is assembled from TRBV19 and TRBJ1-5; the D gene lacks a confident call. The V end loses 4 bases and the J end loses 9 bases, and a stretch of 13 bases separates them. Taken from the germline V gene (reference sequence), the CDR1 and CDR2 loops are LNHDA and SQIVND. The CDR3 contains 13 residues, cysteine and phenylalanine counted. Only CDR3 DNA remains: 39 bases, in frame from the first base. The entire variable domain, with the stretches around the CDR3 drawn from the reference TRBV19 and TRBJ1-5 proteins, is DGGITQSPKYLFRKEGQNVTLSCEQNLNHDAMYWYRQDPGQGLRLIYYSQIVNDFQKGDIAEGYSVSREKKESFPLTVTSAQKNPTAFYLCASSKEARGPQHFGDGTRLSIL.